This TCR beta chain comes out of a study of blood T cell repertoires in COVID-19. Study-wide context: PBMCs, B-cell-depleted T cells, or T cells provided the cDNA or gDNA that made up the material.

Original analysis: From reference gene primer amplification, estimates of nucleated cell counts were derived. Assay: immunoSEQ multiplex PCR; the TCRdb copy retains only in-frame clones and omits some. V and J calls and clone size come straight from that table; D and trimming were deduced from the DNA. The table shows 150,000 to 200,000 clones, with roughly four fifths occurring only once. Cohorts were assigned according to the clinical history that participants reported. Symptom resolution, clearance, or two negative PCRs marked donors in Cohort 3 as recovered. CDR3 length: 14 amino acids. CDR1 and CDR2 from the germline V gene are SEHNR and FQNEAQ (reference sequence). With V trimmed by 6 bases and J by 4 bases, 5 bases remained unmatched.

This sequence originates from a man in his forties who had recovered from COVID-19. Input material: PBMCs or T cells enriched from blood (not recorded which). The chain employs TRBV7-9 and TRBJ1-5; TRBD1 aligns across 8 bases. DNA for the CDR3: TGTGCCAGCAGTGGGACAGGTGGAAATCAGCCCCAGCATTTT. Protein product: CASSGTGGNQPQHF.